These 24 T cell receptor beta chains came from one sample sequenced in a study of graft-versus-host responses after intestinal transplantation. Irradiated, violet-dye-labeled stimulator cells, about 200,000 in number, were plated with about 200,000 CFSE-labeled responder cells. Method: immunoSEQ multiplex PCR; TCRdb's copy keeps in-frame clones and lacks some. Found here are roughly 20,000 clones, around 43% of them singletons; the top ten hold approximately 1.3%. The material sequenced was alloreactive CD8+ T cells from a mixed lymphocyte reaction culture, taken before transplantation. Specified subset: CFSE-low proliferating T cells sorted from approximately 6-day pre-transplant mixed lymphocyte reaction (GvH or HvG direction). The receptors come from a human patient who was an organ donor for intestinal transplantation.

The chain uses TRBV5-1 and TRBJ1-6; D gene unclear. V gave up 2 bases and J gave up 4 bases, with 13 bases separating them. The CDR3 is 16 residues long. CDR1 and CDR2 from the germline V gene are SGHRS and YFSETQ. CDR3 sequence (DNA): TGCGCCAGCAGCTTCGAATCAGGCGCTTATAATTCACCCCTCCACTTT. It translates to CASSFESGAYNSPLHF.

The chain carries TRBV5-8 and TRBJ2-7, with 8 positions matching TRBD2. Germline lookup yields CDR1 SGHTS and CDR2 YDEGEE. This CDR3 region has 13 residues. J was trimmed by 4 bases and V by 3 bases; bases with no gene match: 3. This chain's CDR3 is CASSSSGSYEQYF. The CDR3 nucleotides are TGTGCCAGCAGCTCTAGCGGGTCTTACGAGCAGTACTTC.

V usage is TRBV11-2 and J usage is TRBJ2-3; 7 bases line up with TRBD1. CDR3 length: 15 amino acids. Germline CDR1 SGHAT, CDR2 FQNNGV. Trimming removed 1 base from V and 3 bases from J; junction bases left unmatched: 4. The CDR3 nucleotides read TGTGCCAGCAGCTTAGTAGCCAGGGGGACAGATACGCAGTATTTT. This sequence encodes CASSLVARGTDTQYF.

The chain is built from TRBV19 and TRBJ2-1, with 8 bases aligning to TRBD2. V shed 2 bases, J shed 0 bases, and the junction held 3 bases outside the gene matches. This CDR3 is built from 16 residues. Looked up from germline, CDR1 is LNHDA and CDR2 is SQIVND (reference sequence). The CDR3, as DNA: TGTGCCAGTAGTATAACGGGAGGGAGCTCCTACAATGAGCAGTTCTTC. Protein product: CASSITGGSSYNEQFF.

This chain links TRBV12-5 with TRBJ2-7; a weak D match, TRBD1 (6 bases). Trimming took off 1 base at V and 5 bases at J, with 9 bases between the two ends. CDR3 length: 13 residues. Germline CDR1 LGHNT, CDR2 FRNRAP. The CDR3 protein is CASGLGRGDEQYF. The CDR3 region has the DNA TGTGCTAGTGGTTTGGGCAGGGGAGACGAGCAGTACTTC.

This clone came up a few times. The chain links TRBV5-1 to TRBJ1-5; tentatively, D is TRBD1 (5 bases). Trimming removed 0 bases from V and 4 bases from J, with 17 bases in between. Germline-derived CDR1 and CDR2 are SGHRS and YFSETQ. The CDR3 is 17 residues long. The CDR3 reads CASSLVPVGGINQPQHF. CDR3 coding DNA: TGCGCCAGCAGCTTGGTACCGGTGGGGGGGATTAATCAGCCCCAGCATTTT.

This chain links TRBV6-6 with TRBJ1-2; unclear D gene. Germline CDR1 MNHNY, CDR2 SVGAGI (reference sequence). Deletions cut 7 bases from V and 4 bases from J, with 13 bases between. CDR3 length: 13 amino acids. The chain's CDR3 is CASTKGSLYGYTF. CDR3 in DNA: TGTGCCAGCACCAAGGGCAGCCTCTATGGCTACACCTTC.

This chain uses TRBV29-1 with TRBJ1-2; maybe TRBD1 (5 bases). V was pared by 4 bases and J by 5 bases, with 14 bases between. In germline, CDR1 is SQVTM, CDR2 ANQGSEA. The CDR3 is 13 amino acids. CDR3 amino acids: CSVVPGWGYGYTF. Here the CDR3 DNA reads TGCAGCGTTGTTCCAGGGTGGGGGTATGGCTACACCTTC.

The chain carries TRBV15 and TRBJ2-7, with D perhaps being TRBD1 or TRBD2 (5 bases each). The CDR3 sequence is 15 residues long. Germline V lookup: CDR1 LNHNV, CDR2 YYDKDF (reference sequence). V dropped 3 bases and J dropped 2 bases, with 14 bases sitting between them. The CDR3 reads CATSRDRDGAYEQYF. In DNA, the CDR3 is TGTGCCACCAGCAGGGATCGGGACGGAGCCTACGAGCAGTACTTC. Full variable domain (rest looked up from reference TRBV15 and TRBJ2-7): DAMVIQNPRYQVTQFGKPVTLSCSQTLNHNVMYWYQQKSSQAPKLLFHYYDKDFNNEADTPDNFQSRRPNTSFCFLDIRSPGLGDTAMYLCATSRDRDGAYEQYFGPGTRLTVT.

By proportion, this clone is medium-sized. V gene TRBV19 combines with J gene TRBJ1-5; D remains unclear. The germline V gene has CDR1 LNHDA and CDR2 SQIVND (reference sequence). This CDR3 has 13 amino acids. V shed 5 bases and J shed 7 bases, with 12 bases lying between them. The CDR3 DNA reads TGTGCCAGTAGTGGCGTGGCCTTCCAGCCCCAGCATTTT. Translation: CASSGVAFQPQHF.

This clone was observed once. The chain is built from TRBV30 and TRBJ2-7; 8 positions agree with TRBD2. Trimming cost V 1 base and J 11 bases; bases outside gene matches: 7. Germline V gene lookup returns CDR1 GTSNPN and CDR2 SVGIG (reference sequence). The CDR3 runs 12 residues. CDR3 amino acids: CAWSDGLAGKYF. The CDR3 nucleotides are TGTGCCTGGAGTGATGGACTAGCTGGGAAGTACTTC.

The chain joins TRBV27 to TRBJ2-7; 7 nucleotides match TRBD2. Germline CDR1 and CDR2: MNHEY and SMNVEV (reference sequence). The CDR3 is 16 amino acids. The V and J ends lost 5 bases and 2 bases, in that order; junction bases with no gene match: 12. This CDR3 reads CASSPVGREVPYEQYF. The CDR3 DNA follows: TGTGCCAGCAGTCCCGTGGGGAGGGAGGTACCCTACGAGCAGTACTTC.

The rearrangement joins TRBV11-2 to TRBJ1-2; TRBD1 might be the D (6 bases). The CDR3 totals 15 residues. Germline V gene lookup returns CDR1 SGHAT and CDR2 FQNNGV. Between the trimmed V and J ends, which lost 1 base and 4 bases, there was a span of 13 bases. The CDR3 sequence is CASSLGAGAPYGYTF. CDR3 nucleotide sequence: TGTGCCAGCAGCTTAGGAGCAGGGGCCCCCTATGGCTACACCTTC.

To note about this clone: The junction and the germline gene differ at one end; a read error may be behind it. The chain uses TRBV27 and TRBJ2-5, with TRBD2 as a possible D gene (5 bases). The CDR3 totals 16 residues. Germline V gives CDR1 MNHEY, CDR2 SMNVEV (reference sequence). CDR3 region: CVSSLTSGEYQETQYF. Here the CDR3 DNA reads TGTGTCAGCAGCCTTACTTCTGGGGAGTACCAAGAGACCCAGTACTTC.

This chain joins TRBV4-3 and TRBJ2-7, with 10 nucleotides matching TRBD2. CDR3 length: 15 amino acids. Germline assignment: CDR1 LGHNA and CDR2 YSLEER. J gave up 0 bases and V 4 bases, and 3 bases lay outside the gene matches. Here the CDR3 reads CASSPGTSDSYEQYF. DNA of the CDR3: TGCGCCAGCAGCCCCGGGACTAGCGACTCCTACGAGCAGTACTTC.

In this sample, this clone turned up once. The chain recombines TRBV23-1 with TRBJ2-7; D call uncertain. TRBV23-1 qualifies as an ORF whose function is uncertain. The germline V and J ends were trimmed by 3 bases and 0 bases, with 12 bases remaining between them. The CDR3 contains 15 residues. The CDR3 DNA sequence: TGCGCCAGCAGTCAGAAGGGCCTCAGCTCCTACGAGCAGTACTTC. Encoded protein: CASSQKGLSSYEQYF.

V gene TRBV10-2 combines with J gene TRBJ1-5, with 7 bases identical to TRBD1. Germline values: CDR1 WSHSY, CDR2 SAAADI. This CDR3 spans 15 amino acids. Trimming at V came to 10 bases and at J to 0 bases, leaving 9 bases not matched to a gene. The CDR3 loop reads CAKQTGKVSNQPQHF. CDR3 DNA sequence: TGCGCCAAACAGACAGGGAAGGTTAGCAATCAGCCCCAGCATTTT.

This clone occurred a few times. The chain recombines TRBV4-1 with TRBJ2-5; 12 bases are shared with TRBD2. After removal of 2 bases from V and 7 bases from J, the junction contained 8 bases not matched to a gene. Germline CDR1 reads MGHRA; CDR2 reads YSYEKL. The CDR3 consists of 16 residues. CDR3 region: CASSQLAGGPAGTQYF. The CDR3 region has the DNA TGCGCCAGCAGCCAACTAGCGGGAGGGCCGGCGGGGACCCAGTACTTC.

Worth noting for this clone: Compared with germline, one end of the junction differs, possibly owing to a read error. The chain employs TRBV11-2 and TRBJ2-7, with 9 bases identical to TRBD1. The CDR3 has 14 amino acids. Per the germline V gene, CDR1 is SGHAT and CDR2 is FQNNGV. CDR3 in DNA: TGCGCCAGCAGCCCAGGGACAGGGAGCCACGAGCAGTACTTC. Encoded protein: CASSPGTGSHEQYF.

This clone was found a few times. The chain joins TRBV7-2 to TRBJ1-2, with D maybe TRBD1 (5 bases). The CDR3 is 13 residues long. Germline CDR1 SGHTA, CDR2 FQGNSA. V was trimmed by 4 bases and J by 3 bases, leaving 9 bases between them. The CDR3 loop reads CASSSREYYGYTF. CDR3 bases: TGTGCCAGCAGCTCCAGGGAGTACTATGGCTACACCTTC.

The rearrangement links TRBV29-1 to TRBJ2-7; 10 positions agree with TRBD1. With V trimmed by 6 bases and J by 4 bases, 18 bases remained unmatched. The germline V gene encodes CDR1 SQVTM and CDR2 ANQGSEA. The CDR3 totals 17 residues. The CDR3 region is CSVNCYASGTGVYEQYF. In DNA, the CDR3 is TGCAGCGTGAACTGTTATGCCTCCGGGACAGGGGTGTACGAGCAGTACTTC.

The chain is built from TRBV6-1 and TRBJ1-2; 8 bases fit TRBD1. The germline gives CDR1 MNHNS, CDR2 SASEGT. CDR3 size: 14 residues. With V trimmed by 5 bases and J by 4 bases, 6 bases remained unmatched. CDR3 DNA: TGTGCCAGCAGTCCCACAGGGGGTAGCTATGGCTACACCTTC. It yields the protein CASSPTGGSYGYTF.

The chain couples TRBV19 to TRBJ2-5, with 14 bases lining up with TRBD2. J gave up 4 bases and V 0 bases, and 4 bases lay outside the gene matches. The CDR3 covers 17 residues. Per the germline V gene, CDR1 is LNHDA and CDR2 is SQIVND (reference sequence). The CDR3 here is CASSIDPGTSGRETQYF. Here the CDR3 DNA reads TGTGCCAGTAGTATAGATCCGGGGACTAGCGGGAGAGAGACCCAGTACTTC.

In this sample, this clone turned up a few times. V and J are TRBV6-6 and TRBJ1-2; TRBD1 matches at 7 bases. There are 14 residues in the CDR3. Germline V gives CDR1 MNHNY, CDR2 SVGAGI (reference sequence). V lost 1 base and J lost 8; bases outside the gene matches: 7. The CDR3 loop is CASSYFRQGDGYTF. CDR3 nucleotides: TGTGCCAGCAGTTACTTTCGACAGGGCGACGGCTACACCTTC.